The rows below give T cell receptor beta chains drawn from one sample of a study of T cells in Graves' hyperthyroidism and ophthalmopathy. In TCRdb, the multiplex PCR reads were re-called with MiXCR into one record per CDR3 protein. The profile shows roughly 630,000 distinct CDR3 sequences, 15% to 18% of them singletons. Sequencing input: blood. The receptors originated from a woman in her twenties or thirties with Graves' hyperthyroidism. The CDR3 runs from the conserved cysteine through the conserved F or W. D genes are given only for firm matches. Rows give clone size only sometimes, using once, few, many, or a class for an expanded clone.

d_gene	abundance	v_gene	j_gene	CDR3aa	CDR3nt
.	few	TRBV30	TRBJ2-2	CAGQGGWSTGELFF	TGTGCCGGGCAGGGGGGTTGGAGCACCGGGGAGCTGTTTTTT
TRBD1	.	TRBV20-1	TRBJ1-5	CSAEGERQGNQPQHF	TGCAGTGCTGAGGGCGAGCGACAGGGAAATCAGCCCCAGCATTTT
.	.	TRBV4-3	TRBJ1-6	CASSQGGFVGSSPLHF	TGCGCCAGCAGCCAAGGAGGGTTTGTTGGGAGTTCACCCCTCCACTTT
.	.	TRBV28	TRBJ2-3	CASRSRNTDTQYF	TGTGCCAGCAGATCCCGGAACACAGATACGCAGTATTTT
.	few	TRBV30	TRBJ1-3	CAWSGGSSGNTIYF	TGTGCCTGGAGTGGTGGGAGCTCTGGAAACACCATATATTTT
TRBD2	.	TRBV20-1	TRBJ2-7	CSARGTSGYEQCF	TGCAGTGCTAGAGGGACTAGCGGGTACGAGCAGTGCTTC
.	few	TRBV6-2/TRBV6-3	TRBJ2-1	CASSLRDSGYNEQFF	TGTGCCAGCAGCCTCCGGGACTCGGGCTACAATGAGCAGTTCTTC
.	many	TRBV18	TRBJ1-6	CASSPWDFSSPLHF	TGTGCCAGCTCACCTTGGGACTTCAGTTCACCCCTCCACTTT
TRBD2	many	TRBV20-1	TRBJ2-7	CSARGEGFEQYF	TGCAGTGCTAGGGGGGAGGGGTTCGAGCAGTACTTC
TRBD1	.	TRBV19	TRBJ2-1	CASSMSPLNRGMQFF	TGTGCCAGTAGTATGAGCCCCCTAAACAGGGGGATGCAGTTCTTC
TRBD1	.	TRBV10-3	TRBJ1-5	CAISESRGQVDNQPQHF	TGTGCCATCAGTGAGTCGAGAGGACAGGTTGACAATCAGCCCCAGCATTTT
TRBD1	.	TRBV12-3/TRBV12-4	TRBJ1-1	CASSVGTGMNTEAFF	TGTGCCAGCAGCGTAGGGACAGGTATGAACACTGAAGCTTTCTTT
.	few	TRBV7-9	TRBJ2-7	CASTSDDSYEQYF	TGTGCCAGCACCTCAGACGACAGCTACGAGCAGTACTTC
TRBD2	.	TRBV6-1	TRBJ2-7	CASSSSGRRPGGYEQYF	TGTGCCAGCAGCTCTAGCGGGAGGAGGCCGGGGGGATACGAGCAGTACTTC
.	many	TRBV5-1	TRBJ1-6	CASSLSVAGENSPLHF	TGCGCCAGCAGCTTGTCGGTGGCGGGCGAGAATTCACCCCTCCACTTT
TRBD2	.	TRBV5-4	TRBJ2-7	CASSAIAGGPYEQYF	TGTGCCAGCAGCGCAATAGCGGGAGGGCCCTACGAGCAGTACTTC
.	many	TRBV20-1	TRBJ1-5	CSARAIGGVGQPQHF	TGCAGTGCTAGAGCAATAGGAGGGGTGGGTCAGCCCCAGCATTTT
TRBD2	.	TRBV2	TRBJ2-6	CASSGSLSGSSYGANVLTF	TGTGCCAGCAGTGGTAGTTTGAGCGGGAGTTCGTATGGGGCCAACGTCCTGACTTTC
.	.	TRBV9	TRBJ2-3	CASSPRRYTDTQYF	TGTGCCAGCAGCCCCAGAAGGTACACAGATACGCAGTATTTT
TRBD1	many	TRBV27	TRBJ2-7	CASSLTGGLYEQYF	TGTGCCAGCAGTTTAACAGGGGGCTTGTACGAGCAGTACTTC
.	few	TRBV19	TRBJ1-5	CATSKPGDGQPQHF	TGTGCCACCTCCAAACCGGGGGACGGCCAGCCCCAGCATTTT
TRBD2	few	TRBV6-2/TRBV6-3	TRBJ2-1	CASSYPLSGRLDNEQFF	TGTGCCAGCAGTTACCCTCTTAGCGGGAGGTTGGACAATGAGCAGTTCTTC
.	many	TRBV11-1	TRBJ1-1	CASSLQGMRTEAFF	TGTGCCAGCAGCCTGCAGGGTATGAGAACTGAAGCTTTCTTT
TRBD1	many	TRBV30	TRBJ2-7	CAWSVPGQGWSQYF	TGTGCCTGGAGTGTACCGGGACAGGGTTGGTCGCAGTACTTC
TRBD1	few	TRBV9	TRBJ2-5	CASSAIGTVQETQYF	TGTGCCAGCAGCGCAATCGGGACAGTTCAAGAGACCCAGTACTTC